This TCR beta chain was obtained from a study of cytomegalovirus exposure and HLA in healthy donors. The PCR employed 60 Vbeta primers together with 13 Jbeta primers. In the authors' workflow: A later analysis counted about 80 million unique TCR beta chains, around 10 million shared. Generated by immunoSEQ multiplex PCR, the TCRdb table keeps only in-frame clones and is missing some. The D gene and trimming were derived from the DNA, and the V and J assignments and clone size from that table. The table lists 140,000 to 150,000 clones, over 70% of them singletons. Whole-study findings and limits: A cluster of highly shared sequence variants was likely a sequencing artifact.

This CDR3 comprises 16 residues. The junction had 5 bases not matched to a gene; V was cut back by 5 bases and J by 4 bases. Germline values: CDR1 SSHAT, CDR2 FNYEAQ (reference sequence). Regarding this clone: Its specificity is not known.

The sequence was collected from a woman aged 40 to 50 in good health and CMV-seropositive. Sequences were obtained from PBMCs. V and J are TRBV7-7 and TRBJ2-5; 15 nucleotides match TRBD2. The CDR3 DNA follows: TGTGCCAGCAGCCTGGGACTAGCGGGGGGAGCAGAGACCCAGTACTTC. Its protein product is CASSLGLAGGAETQYF.